What follows are 21 T cell receptor beta chains derived from one specimen sequenced in a study of blood T cell repertoires in COVID-19. Sequenced by immunoSEQ multiplex PCR; TCRdb stores in-frame clones only, minus some. The sample holds 190,000 or so clones, more than 70% seen once. Material: PBMCs or T cells enriched from blood (not recorded which). These receptors were collected from a young woman who had recovered from COVID-19.

The chain joins TRBV7-9 to TRBJ2-3; D perhaps matches TRBD2 (6 bases). The V and J ends lost 1 base and 2 bases respectively, with 13 bases between them. Germline V gene data show CDR1 as SEHNR and CDR2 as FQNEAQ (reference sequence). The CDR3 has 16 residues. The CDR3 DNA reads as TGTGCCAGCAGCTTAGGGTATAGCGGAACCACAGATACGCAGTATTTT. This gives the protein CASSLGYSGTTDTQYF.

This chain connects TRBV20-1 to TRBJ2-1; a weak D match, TRBD1 (6 bases). The V end lost 5 bases, the J end lost 1 base, and 24 bases lay between the germline ends. The CDR3 extends over 18 amino acids. The germline V gene has CDR1 DFQATT and CDR2 SNEGSKA (reference sequence). The CDR3 is CSARGGVRGRQSYNEQFF. Here the CDR3 DNA reads TGCAGTGCTCGTGGGGGCGTTAGGGGGAGACAGTCCTACAATGAGCAGTTCTTC.

This sequence joins TRBV5-5 and TRBJ2-2; 8 positions match TRBD1. The CDR3 sequence is 17 residues long. Per the germline V gene, CDR1 is SGHKS and CDR2 is YYEKEE (reference sequence). V gave up 0 bases and J gave up 8 bases; unmatched junction bases: 12. The CDR3 loop reads CASSLEGGRGPSGELFF. The CDR3 region has the DNA TGTGCCAGCAGCTTGGAAGGTGGCAGGGGGCCATCAGGGGAGCTGTTTTTT.

This clone was detected a few times. V gene TRBV27 combines with J gene TRBJ2-5; possibly TRBD2 for D (6 bases). Germline V gene data show CDR1 as MNHEY and CDR2 as SMNVEV (reference sequence). Trimming took off 5 bases at V and 3 bases at J, with 19 bases between the two ends. The CDR3 runs 16 residues. CDR3 nucleotide sequence: TGTGCCAGCAGTCATCTAAGCGGAGCGGGTGAAGAGACCCAGTACTTC. It encodes CASSHLSGAGEETQYF.

The chain employs TRBV27 and TRBJ1-6; TRBD1 might be the D (5 bases). CDR1 MNHEY and CDR2 SMNVEV come from the germline V gene (reference sequence). The germline V and J ends were trimmed by 6 bases and 7 bases, with 13 bases remaining between them. The CDR3 loop spans 14 amino acids. As DNA, the CDR3 is TGTGCCAGCAGCGCGGGGCGGTGGAATTCACCCCTCCACTTT. Protein product: CASSAGRWNSPLHF.

The chain joins TRBV10-2 to TRBJ1-5; 11 bases are a match to TRBD1. The germline V gene has CDR1 WSHSY and CDR2 SAAADI. The CDR3 covers 15 residues. V was clipped by 6 bases and J by 6 bases; unmatched bases: 7. CDR3 nucleotides: TGCGCCAGCAGGTCCGGGACAGGGGGGGGTCAGCCCCAGCATTTT. Its protein product is CASRSGTGGGQPQHF.

The chain is built from TRBV28 and TRBJ2-3; 14 positions agree with TRBD2. The CDR3 extends over 16 amino acids. Looked up from germline, CDR1 is MDHEN and CDR2 is SYDVKM. The junction had 7 bases not matched to a gene; V was cut back by 10 bases and J by 1 base. CDR3 in DNA: TGTGCCAACCATCCGGGACTAGCGGGGGGCACAGATACGCAGTATTTT. Translation: CANHPGLAGGTDTQYF. Looking up the rest from reference TRBV28 and TRBJ2-3 gives the full variable domain: DVKVTQSSRYLVKRTGEKVFLECVQDMDHENMFWYRQDPGLGLRLIYFSYDVKMKEKGDIPEGYSVSREKKERFSLILESASTNQTSMYLCANHPGLAGGTDTQYFGPGTRLTVL.

The chain employs TRBV10-1 and TRBJ2-7; the D gene is possibly TRBD2 (6 bases). V lost 5 bases and J lost 2, with 13 bases in between. From germline, CDR1 is WNHNN and CDR2 SYGVQD (reference sequence). The CDR3 is 14 residues long. The CDR3 DNA follows: TGCGCCAGCAGTTGGGGGGTCCGCCCCTACGAGCAGTACTTC. Translating it yields CASSWGVRPYEQYF.

This chain links TRBV28 with TRBJ2-5; the match to TRBD1 covers 7 bases. CDR3 length: 14 residues. V shed 5 bases, J shed 5 bases, and the junction held 8 bases outside the gene matches. Germline V gene data show CDR1 as MDHEN and CDR2 as SYDVKM. Here the CDR3 DNA reads TGTGCCAGCAGTCCCAGCCAGGGGGAGGAGACCCAGTACTTC. This codes for CASSPSQGEETQYF.

This clone was observed at least ten times. This chain uses TRBV6-5 with TRBJ1-5; D gene ambiguous. Germline assignment: CDR1 MNHEY and CDR2 SVGAGI. The length of the CDR3 is 15 residues. V gave up 3 bases and J gave up 2 bases, with 11 bases separating them. The CDR3 is CASSYSPERNQPQHF. The DNA of the CDR3 is TGTGCCAGCAGTTATTCGCCCGAGCGCAATCAGCCCCAGCATTTT.

By sample share, this clone is medium-sized. The gene calls are TRBV4-1 and TRBJ2-1, with 9 nucleotides matching TRBD2. There are 15 residues in the CDR3. The V gene's germline CDR1 is MGHRA and CDR2 YSYEKL. Unmatched junction bases numbered 3, after V lost 6 bases and J lost 0 bases. DNA of the CDR3: TGCGCCAGCAGATTGACTAGCGGCTCCTACAATGAGCAGTTCTTC. Its translation: CASRLTSGSYNEQFF.

The V and J genes are TRBV18 and TRBJ2-7, with TRBD1 identical over 7 bases. Per the germline V gene, CDR1 is KGHSH and CDR2 is LQKENI. V trimming: 3 bases; J trimming: 1 base; junction bases outside the gene matches: 15. The CDR3 loop spans 18 amino acids. The CDR3, as DNA: TGTGCCAGCTCACCCGTAACGGCGAGGACAGGAGATTCCTACGAGCAGTACTTC. Translated: CASSPVTARTGDSYEQYF. The entire variable domain, with the rest obtained from reference TRBV18 and TRBJ2-7, is as follows: NAGVMQNPRHLVRRRGQEARLRCSPMKGHSHVYWYRQLPEEGLKFMVYLQKENIIDESGMPKERFSAEFPKEGPSILRIQQVVRGDSAAYFCASSPVTARTGDSYEQYFGPGTRLTVT.

The CDR3 region has the DNA TGTGCCAGCAGCCAAGACCCAGCGGGGTCGAACACCGGGGAGCTGTTTTTT. Amino acids: CASSQDPAGSNTGELFF. J is TRBJ2-2 and V is TRBV3-1 (or the pseudogene TRBV3-2), with 7 nucleotides matching TRBD2. V dropped 0 bases and J dropped 0; count of bases not matched to a gene: 4. The CDR3 has 17 residues. The germline V gene encodes CDR1 LGHDT and CDR2 YNNKEL (reference sequence).

The V gene is TRBV9, the J gene TRBJ2-1; D is undetermined. V was shortened by 0 bases and J by 0 bases, with 10 bases between the two germline ends. The CDR3 is 16 amino acids. Germline CDR1 SGDLS, CDR2 YYNGEE. CDR3 sequence: CASSVAPGSSYNEQFF. The DNA of the CDR3 is TGTGCCAGCAGCGTAGCTCCAGGAAGCTCCTACAATGAGCAGTTCTTC.

This chain links TRBV28 with TRBJ2-2; no clear D. Germline loops: CDR1 MDHEN, CDR2 SYDVKM. There are 17 residues in the CDR3. V lost 3 bases and J lost 5, with 19 bases in between. CDR3 in DNA: TGTGCCAGCAGTTTCTCAAAGCGCCCCTTCGGTACCGGGGAGCTGTTTTTT. Its protein product is CASSFSKRPFGTGELFF.

This chain joins TRBV28 and TRBJ1-2, with 9 bases matching TRBD1. Trimming cost V 4 bases and J 8 bases; bases outside gene matches: 11. Germline V CDR1 and CDR2: MDHEN, SYDVKM. The CDR3 consists of 15 residues. CDR3 nucleotide sequence: TGTGCCAGCAGTTCCTCCGGGACAGGGCGGGGAGGCTACACCTTC. Its protein is CASSSSGTGRGGYTF.

V gene TRBV5-1 combines with J gene TRBJ2-5; 8 nucleotides line up with TRBD1. In germline, CDR1 is SGHRS, CDR2 YFSETQ. V shed 0 bases, J shed 3 bases, and the junction held 1 base outside the gene matches. The CDR3 is made up of 14 amino acids. CDR3 DNA sequence: TGCGCCAGCAGCTTGGCGACAGGGGAAGAGACCCAGTACTTC. Protein product: CASSLATGEETQYF.

This sequence joins TRBV27 and TRBJ2-7; 8 nucleotides match TRBD1. Per germline, CDR1 MNHEY and CDR2 SMNVEV (reference sequence). The J segment lost 0 bases and the V segment lost 8 bases, leaving 3 bases of the junction unmatched. The length of the CDR3 is 13 residues. CDR3 sequence: CASGQGASYEQYF. The CDR3 nucleotides read TGTGCCAGCGGGCAGGGGGCCTCCTACGAGCAGTACTTC.

This chain joins TRBV27 and TRBJ1-2; D is perhaps TRBD1 (6 bases). CDR1 and CDR2 from the germline V gene are MNHEY and SMNVEV (reference sequence). With 3 bases removed from V and 6 bases from J, the gap between germline ends came to 17 bases. The CDR3 length is 15 residues. For the CDR3, the DNA is TGTGCCAGCAGTTTGGGTATCGGGGGGCGGGATGGCTACACCTTC. Translation gives CASSLGIGGRDGYTF.

This chain links TRBV5-1 with TRBJ1-1; D perhaps matches TRBD1 (5 bases). With 1 base removed from V and 0 bases from J, the gap between germline ends came to 16 bases. The CDR3 length is 17 residues. CDR1 SGHRS and CDR2 YFSETQ come from the germline V gene. CDR3 DNA: TGCGCCAGCAGCTTGAATAGTCAGGGTTCTATGAACACTGAAGCTTTCTTT. Residues: CASSLNSQGSMNTEAFF.

The chain links TRBV5-8 to TRBJ1-2, with no clear D. The CDR3 runs to 13 residues. From germline, CDR1 is SGHTS and CDR2 YDEGEE. With 1 base removed from V and 2 bases from J, the gap between germline ends came to 6 bases. The CDR3 nucleotides read TGTGCCAGCAGCTTGATAGCGAACTATGGCTACACCTTC. Translation: CASSLIANYGYTF.